Included here is one TCR beta chain sequence, with context. What it binds is unknown. The entry originates in a study of cytomegalovirus exposure and HLA in healthy donors. The primer mix had 60 Vbeta and 13 Jbeta primers. Produced via immunoSEQ multiplex PCR; TCRdb's table is partial and in-frame only. The sample includes about 200,000 clones, about three quarters of them seen just once. Study results and caveats: CMV serostatus stood as the only immune exposure information on hand.

Germline CDR1 SQVTM, CDR2 ANQGSEA. Trimming left V 5 bases short and J 6 bases short, with 19 bases between. The CDR3 is made up of 14 amino acids. Each of the donors was a healthy bone marrow donor. The chain uses TRBV29-1 and TRBJ1-1; possibly TRBD1 for D (6 bases). This TCR came from a woman aged 40 to 55 in good health and CMV-seronegative. Sequencing input: PBMCs. The CDR3 DNA reads as TGCAGCGTTTCCCCAGGAACAGGGATGTCTGAAGCTTTCTTT. This sequence encodes CSVSPGTGMSEAFF. The full variable domain, in which reference TRBV29-1 and TRBJ1-1 provide the parts outside the CDR3, is SAVISQKPSRDICQRGTSLTIQCQVDSQVTMMFWYRQQPGQSLTLIATANQGSEATYESGFVIDKFPISRPNLTFSTLTVSNMSPEDSSIYLCSVSPGTGMSEAFFGQGTRLTVV.